This T cell receptor beta chain was sequenced in a study of identical twins. There are many counts of this clonotype. TCRdb recomputed calls from the 5' RACE reads with MiXCR, one row per CDR3 protein. This table has a few hundred thousand distinct CDR3 sequences, approximately 5.9% appearing once. With 5 bases clipped from V and 5 bases from J, the junction kept 3 bases outside the gene matches. There are 13 residues in the CDR3. Germline values: CDR1 MNHEY, CDR2 SMNVEV (reference sequence). This sample was shared with a second study, whose subject was T cells expressing NK-cell markers. This second study says: In sorted CD3+CD56+NKG2C+, CD3+CD56+NKG2C- and CD3+CD56-NKG2C+ T cells, TCR beta repertoires were obtained.

The TCR originated in a woman aged 18 to 35 in good health. The chain employs TRBV27 and TRBJ1-2; 9 positions match TRBD1. Sequencing input: CD8+ T cells sorted from blood. The CDR3 sequence: CASSGQGLYGYTF. DNA for the CDR3: TGTGCCAGCAGTGGACAGGGGTTGTATGGCTACACCTTC.